This T cell receptor beta chain was captured in a study of vaccination effects on CD4 cells after COVID-19. Some clones are missing from TCRdb's copy, which holds only in-frame ones; the method was immunoSEQ multiplex PCR. The sample contains about 37,000 clones, 66% of which appear only once. The V end was cut by 1 base, the J end by 1 base, with 16 bases between. Germline V gives CDR1 MNHEY, CDR2 SVGEGT. CDR3 length: 17 residues. The ViraFEST assay expanded antigen-specific CD4+ T cells with viral peptide pools before sequencing. CD4+ T cell isolation took place after approximately 11 days of culture. Nucleocapsid antibodies were negative in the vaccine recipients, who had never had SARS-CoV-2 infection. It was on days 3 and 7 that half the medium was replaced with IL-2 medium. Regarding this clone: As yet, its antigen is unknown.

The sequenced sample was CD4+ T cells from PBMCs cultured with HCoV-OC43 spike peptides, obtained before COVID-19 vaccination. Indicated subset: HCoV-OC43 spike overlapping peptide pool stimulation. This sequence joins TRBV6-2 or TRBV6-3 and TRBJ1-1; weak D call: TRBD1 (5 bases). This TCR was recovered from a human donor who received a COVID-19 vaccine. CDR3 nucleotide sequence: TGTGCCAGCAGTTACTGGGTGGAACGGGGCCAGAACACTGAAGCTTTCTTT. This encodes CASSYWVERGQNTEAFF.